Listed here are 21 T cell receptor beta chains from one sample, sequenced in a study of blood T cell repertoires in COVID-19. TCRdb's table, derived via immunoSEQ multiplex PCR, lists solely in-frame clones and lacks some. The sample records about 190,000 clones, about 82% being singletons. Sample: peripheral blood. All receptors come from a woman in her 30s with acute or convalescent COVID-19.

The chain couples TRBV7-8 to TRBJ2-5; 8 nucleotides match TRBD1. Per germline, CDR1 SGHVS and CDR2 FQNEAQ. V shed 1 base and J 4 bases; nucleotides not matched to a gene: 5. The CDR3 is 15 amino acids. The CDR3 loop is CASSLDTGGRETQYF. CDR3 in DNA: TGTGCCAGCAGCTTAGATACAGGGGGTAGAGAGACCCAGTACTTC.

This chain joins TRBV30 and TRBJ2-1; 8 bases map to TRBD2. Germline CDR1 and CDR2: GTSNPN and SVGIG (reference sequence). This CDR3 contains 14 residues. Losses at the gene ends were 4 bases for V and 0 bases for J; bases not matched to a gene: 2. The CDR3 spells CAWMSGSSYNEQFF. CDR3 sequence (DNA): TGTGCCTGGATGAGCGGGAGCTCCTACAATGAGCAGTTCTTC.

The CDR3 here is CASSQDGTNVYNEQFF. For the CDR3, the DNA is TGCGCCAGCAGCCAAGACGGTACTAACGTCTACAATGAGCAGTTCTTC. The V gene is TRBV4-3, the J gene TRBJ2-1; no reliable D call. V shed 0 bases and J shed 3 bases, with 12 bases lying between them. Germline values: CDR1 LGHNA, CDR2 YSLEER. This CDR3 has 16 residues.

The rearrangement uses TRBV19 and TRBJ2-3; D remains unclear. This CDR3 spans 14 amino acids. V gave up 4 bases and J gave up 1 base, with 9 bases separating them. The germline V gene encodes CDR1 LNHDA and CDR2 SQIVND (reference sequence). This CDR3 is CASSTPTGTDTQYF. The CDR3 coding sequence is TGTGCCAGTAGTACTCCCACTGGCACAGATACGCAGTATTTT.

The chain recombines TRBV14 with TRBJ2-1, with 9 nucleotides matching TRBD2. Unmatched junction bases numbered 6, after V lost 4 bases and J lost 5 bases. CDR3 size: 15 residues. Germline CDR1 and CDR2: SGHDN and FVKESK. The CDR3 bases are TGTGCCAGCAGCCCGCGGGCGGGAGGGCACAATGAGCAGTTCTTC. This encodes CASSPRAGGHNEQFF.

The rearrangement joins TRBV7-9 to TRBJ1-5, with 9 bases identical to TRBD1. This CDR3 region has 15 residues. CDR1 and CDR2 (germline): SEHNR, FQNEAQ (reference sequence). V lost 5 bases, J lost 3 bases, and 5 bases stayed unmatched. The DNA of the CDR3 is TGTGCCAGCAGCAAGGGACAGGGCCTCAATCAGCCCCAGCATTTT. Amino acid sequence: CASSKGQGLNQPQHF. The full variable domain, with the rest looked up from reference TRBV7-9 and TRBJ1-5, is DTGVSQNPRHKITKRGQNVTFRCDPISEHNRLYWYRQTLGQGPEFLTYFQNEAQLEKSRLLSDRFSAERPKGSFSTLEIQRTEQGDSAMYLCASSKGQGLNQPQHFGDGTRLSIL.

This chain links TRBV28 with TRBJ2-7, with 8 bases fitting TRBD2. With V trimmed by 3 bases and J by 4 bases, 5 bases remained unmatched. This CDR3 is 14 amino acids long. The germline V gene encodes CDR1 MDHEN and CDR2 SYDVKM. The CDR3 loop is CASSFPGGPYEQYF. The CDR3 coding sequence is TGTGCCAGCAGTTTCCCGGGAGGGCCTTACGAGCAGTACTTC.

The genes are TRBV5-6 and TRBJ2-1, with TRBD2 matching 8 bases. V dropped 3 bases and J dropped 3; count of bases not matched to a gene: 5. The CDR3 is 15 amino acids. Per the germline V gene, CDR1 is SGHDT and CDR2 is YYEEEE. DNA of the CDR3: TGTGCCAGCAGCTCCGGACTAGCTAACTACAATGAGCAGTTCTTC. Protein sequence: CASSSGLANYNEQFF.

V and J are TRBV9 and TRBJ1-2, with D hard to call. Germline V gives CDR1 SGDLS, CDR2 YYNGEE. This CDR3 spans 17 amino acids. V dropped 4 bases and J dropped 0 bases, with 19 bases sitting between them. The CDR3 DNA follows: TGTGCCAGCAGCTCAACTTCATCCAGGAAGACTAACTATGGCTACACCTTC. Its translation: CASSSTSSRKTNYGYTF.

DNA for the CDR3: TGTGCCAGCAGCCTCCTACGGCTAGGAAGCAATGAGCAGTTCTTC. Its protein product is CASSLLRLGSNEQFF. This chain links TRBV7-8 with TRBJ2-1, with D hard to call. CDR3 length equals 15 residues. CDR1 and CDR2 (germline): SGHVS, FQNEAQ. Trimming removed 5 bases at V and 6 bases at J, with 17 bases between.

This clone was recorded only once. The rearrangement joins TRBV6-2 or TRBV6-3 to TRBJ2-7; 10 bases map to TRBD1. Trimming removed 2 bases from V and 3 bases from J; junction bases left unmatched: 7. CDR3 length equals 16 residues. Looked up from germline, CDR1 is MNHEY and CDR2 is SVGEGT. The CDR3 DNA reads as TGTGCCAGCAGTTACAACCGGGACAGGGGCGACTACGAGCAGTACTTC. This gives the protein CASSYNRDRGDYEQYF.

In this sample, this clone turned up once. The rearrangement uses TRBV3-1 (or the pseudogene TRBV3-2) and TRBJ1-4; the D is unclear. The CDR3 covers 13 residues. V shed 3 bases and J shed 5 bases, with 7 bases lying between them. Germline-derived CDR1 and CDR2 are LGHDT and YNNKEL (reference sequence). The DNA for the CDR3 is TGTGCCAGCAGCCAGGGAGGAAATGAAAAACTGTTTTTT. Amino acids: CASSQGGNEKLFF.

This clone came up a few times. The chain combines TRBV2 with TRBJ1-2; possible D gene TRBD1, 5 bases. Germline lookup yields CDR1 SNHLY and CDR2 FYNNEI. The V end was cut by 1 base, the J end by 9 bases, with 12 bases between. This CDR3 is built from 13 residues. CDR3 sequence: CASSEETGRSYTF. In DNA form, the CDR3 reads TGTGCCAGCAGTGAAGAAACAGGTAGAAGCTACACCTTC.

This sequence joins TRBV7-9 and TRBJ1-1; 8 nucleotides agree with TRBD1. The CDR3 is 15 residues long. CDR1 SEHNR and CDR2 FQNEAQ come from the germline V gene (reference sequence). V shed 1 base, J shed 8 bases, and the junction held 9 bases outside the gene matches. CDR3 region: CASSLEGWQGAEAFF. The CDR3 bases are TGTGCCAGCAGCTTAGAGGGTTGGCAGGGGGCCGAAGCTTTCTTT. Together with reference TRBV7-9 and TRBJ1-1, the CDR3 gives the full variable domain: DTGVSQNPRHKITKRGQNVTFRCDPISEHNRLYWYRQTLGQGPEFLTYFQNEAQLEKSRLLSDRFSAERPKGSFSTLEIQRTEQGDSAMYLCASSLEGWQGAEAFFGQGTRLTVV.

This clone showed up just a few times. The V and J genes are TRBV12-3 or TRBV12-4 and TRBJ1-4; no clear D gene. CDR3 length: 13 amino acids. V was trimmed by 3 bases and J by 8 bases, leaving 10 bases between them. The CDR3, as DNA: TGTGCCAGCAGTTTGCGGGGAGGGGAAAAACTGTTTTTT. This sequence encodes CASSLRGGEKLFF.

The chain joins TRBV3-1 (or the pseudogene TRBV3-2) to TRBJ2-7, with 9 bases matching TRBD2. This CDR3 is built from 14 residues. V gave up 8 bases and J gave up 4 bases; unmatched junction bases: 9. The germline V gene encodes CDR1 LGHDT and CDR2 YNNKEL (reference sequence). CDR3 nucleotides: TGTGCCAGCTCTCGATGGCGGGAGGGTTACGAGCAGTACTTC. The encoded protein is CASSRWREGYEQYF.

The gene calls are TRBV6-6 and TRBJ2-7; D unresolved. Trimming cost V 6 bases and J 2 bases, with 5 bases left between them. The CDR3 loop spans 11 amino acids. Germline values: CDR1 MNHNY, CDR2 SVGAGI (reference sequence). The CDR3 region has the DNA TGTGCCAGCAGACAGACCTACGAGCAGTACTTC. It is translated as CASRQTYEQYF.

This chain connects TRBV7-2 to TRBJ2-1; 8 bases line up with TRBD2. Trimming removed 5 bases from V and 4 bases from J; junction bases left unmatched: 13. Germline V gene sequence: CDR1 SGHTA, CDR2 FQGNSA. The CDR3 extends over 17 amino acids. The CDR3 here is CASSPRWGGGTYNEQFF. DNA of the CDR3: TGTGCCAGCAGCCCGCGGTGGGGCGGGGGGACGTACAATGAGCAGTTCTTC.

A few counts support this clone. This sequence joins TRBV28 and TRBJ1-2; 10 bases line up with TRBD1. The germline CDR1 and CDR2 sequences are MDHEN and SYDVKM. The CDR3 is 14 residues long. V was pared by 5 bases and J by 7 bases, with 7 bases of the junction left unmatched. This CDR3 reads CASSIGTGALGYTF. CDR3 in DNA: TGTGCCAGCAGTATCGGGACAGGGGCTCTTGGCTACACCTTC.

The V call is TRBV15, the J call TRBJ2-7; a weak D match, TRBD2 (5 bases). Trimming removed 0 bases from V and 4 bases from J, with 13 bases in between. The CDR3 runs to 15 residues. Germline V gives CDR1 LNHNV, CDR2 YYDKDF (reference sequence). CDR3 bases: TGTGCCACCAGCAGAGATCGGAGCCGGAGGTACGAGCAGTACTTC. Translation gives CATSRDRSRRYEQYF.

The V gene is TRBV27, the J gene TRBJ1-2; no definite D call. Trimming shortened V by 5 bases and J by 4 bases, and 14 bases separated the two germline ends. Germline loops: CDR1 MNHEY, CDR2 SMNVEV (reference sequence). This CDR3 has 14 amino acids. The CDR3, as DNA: TGTGCCAGCAGTCCGCCGGGGTCTACCTATGGCTACACCTTC. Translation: CASSPPGSTYGYTF.